Sequencing of this T cell receptor (beta chain) was carried out in a study of T-cell reconstitution after alpha-beta-depleted transplantation in children. On this clonotype: The antigen is undetermined.

Study-wide results and caveats: Hyperexpanded clones declined; after one year, newly produced T cells mostly supplied diversity.

The CDR3 covers 17 residues. Germline V gene data show CDR1 as MNHNS and CDR2 as SASEGT. Trimming stripped 8 bases from V and 0 bases from J, with 20 bases between. Unique molecular identifiers were used to barcode this TCRbeta library. Using its own MiXCR run on the PCR reads, TCRdb lists one record per CDR3 protein. Seen here are 700,000 or so distinct CDR3 sequences, under 15% observed once, and the top ten hold 0.79%. This sequence joins TRBV6-1 and TRBJ1-3; TRBD1 is a possible D gene (5 bases). The TCR originated in a girl under 10 years old with congenital amegakaryocytic thrombocytopenia, due to receive a stem cell transplant. Material: PBMCs, obtained before TCRalphabeta/CD19-depleted stem cell transplant. The DNA for the CDR3 is TGTGCCAGCGCCTGGGGGTCAGGGCCGAGCTCTGGAAACACCATATATTTT. Translation: CASAWGSGPSSGNTIYF.